Shown below are 17 T cell receptor beta chains from a single sample sequenced in a study of T cell responses to AZD1222 COVID-19 vaccine. The protocol was immunoSEQ multiplex PCR, while the TCRdb copy is restricted to in-frame clones and leaves out a portion. This table has roughly 150,000 clones, about 91% appearing once. The sequenced sample was peripheral blood, obtained on day 0 of MenACWY control vaccination. The source is an adult in good health.

The chain recombines TRBV29-1 with TRBJ1-1; D may be TRBD1 (6 bases). Deletions cut 6 bases from V and 4 bases from J, with 18 bases between. CDR3 length: 14 amino acids. Germline values: CDR1 SQVTM, CDR2 ANQGSEA. CDR3 region: CSVGYRERGTEAFF. CDR3 DNA sequence: TGCAGCGTCGGCTACAGGGAAAGGGGCACTGAAGCTTTCTTT. The whole variable domain, remainder taken from reference TRBV29-1 and TRBJ1-1, is SAVISQKPSRDICQRGTSLTIQCQVDSQVTMMFWYRQQPGQSLTLIATANQGSEATYESGFVIDKFPISRPNLTFSTLTVSNMSPEDSSIYLCSVGYRERGTEAFFGQGTRLTVV.

This chain links TRBV5-6 with TRBJ2-3; D perhaps matches TRBD1 (6 bases). V was shortened by 2 bases and J by 0 bases, with 10 bases between the two germline ends. Germline-derived CDR1 and CDR2 are SGHDT and YYEEEE. The CDR3 has 15 residues. For the CDR3, the DNA is TGTGCCAGCAGCTTAGGGGGTTTTAGCACAGATACGCAGTATTTT. Its protein product is CASSLGGFSTDTQYF.

The V call is TRBV2, the J call TRBJ2-1; D not certain. Germline CDR1 reads SNHLY; CDR2 reads FYNNEI. The CDR3 has 12 amino acids. V lost 2 bases and J 8 bases, leaving 7 bases between the germline ends. The CDR3 nucleotides read TGTGCCAGCAGTGAACTAGACTATGAGCAGTTCTTC. It encodes CASSELDYEQFF.

The table lists this clone with a count of one. The CDR3 protein is CAWSPGWRGVAKNIQYF. CDR3 nucleotide sequence: TGTGCCTGGAGCCCAGGGTGGCGGGGGGTAGCCAAAAACATTCAGTACTTC. The chain couples TRBV30 to TRBJ2-4; 8 nucleotides line up with TRBD2. Germline-derived CDR1 and CDR2 are GTSNPN and SVGIG (reference sequence). This CDR3 comprises 17 residues. J gave up 0 bases and V 3 bases, and 10 bases lay outside the gene matches.

This clone was observed a single time. The J gene is TRBJ2-7, the V gene TRBV2; 11 nucleotides line up with TRBD1. The CDR3 covers 15 residues. J lost 3 bases, V lost 4 bases, and 5 bases had no gene match. Germline V CDR1 and CDR2: SNHLY, FYNNEI. CDR3 in amino acids: CASSVAGQGVYEQYF. DNA for the CDR3: TGTGCCAGCAGTGTAGCGGGACAGGGGGTCTACGAGCAGTACTTC.

The V call is TRBV10-3, the J call TRBJ2-5, with TRBD2 matching 8 bases. This CDR3 spans 13 amino acids. Germline V CDR1 and CDR2: ENHRY, SYGVKD. Germline trimming cut 8 bases from V and 5 bases from J; bases unmatched to any gene: 7. The CDR3 sequence is CAIASGQEETQYF. The CDR3 bases are TGTGCCATCGCTAGCGGGCAGGAGGAGACCCAGTACTTC.

This sequence joins TRBV3-1 (or the pseudogene TRBV3-2) and TRBJ2-7, with D tentatively TRBD1 or TRBD2 (6 bases each). V lost 1 base to trimming and J lost 3 bases, with 10 bases between them. This CDR3 region has 14 residues. Germline lookup yields CDR1 LGHDT and CDR2 YNNKEL (reference sequence). DNA for the CDR3: TGTGCCAGCAGCCAAGCGGGGGCCGGCTACGAGCAGTACTTC. Amino acids: CASSQAGAGYEQYF.

The chain uses TRBV11-3 and TRBJ2-5, with D possibly matching TRBD1 (6 bases). V lost 6 bases and J 0 bases, leaving 14 bases between the germline ends. Germline V gene data show CDR1 as SGHNT and CDR2 as YENEEA. The CDR3 covers 15 residues. CDR3 region: CASRHPGQNQETQYF. Here the CDR3 DNA reads TGTGCCAGCAGACATCCGGGACAAAACCAAGAGACCCAGTACTTC.

The chain recombines TRBV11-2 with TRBJ1-2, with D uncertain. This CDR3 region has 14 residues. Germline V CDR1 and CDR2: SGHAT, FQNNGV. Trimming pared 2 bases from V and 5 bases from J, leaving 12 bases between. The chain's CDR3 is CASSLPRDIYGYTF. The CDR3 bases are TGTGCCAGCAGCTTACCCCGAGACATTTATGGCTACACCTTC.

The chain uses TRBV11-3 and TRBJ1-1; D call uncertain. The CDR3 is made up of 13 amino acids. CDR1 is SGHNT, CDR2 YENEEA, per germline. The V gene lost 5 bases and the J gene lost 5 bases, with 12 bases spanning the gap. CDR3 coding DNA: TGTGCCAGCAGCCGCACGACGGGAACTGAAGCTTTCTTT. Protein product: CASSRTTGTEAFF.

The chain carries TRBV7-9 and TRBJ2-1; D is unclear. V lost 1 base to trimming and J lost 8 bases, with 9 bases between them. This CDR3 has 13 residues. Germline lookup yields CDR1 SEHNR and CDR2 FQNEAQ (reference sequence). The CDR3: CASSLDQGHEQFF. CDR3 nucleotide sequence: TGTGCCAGCAGCTTAGACCAAGGCCATGAGCAGTTCTTC.

The chain has TRBV23-1 and TRBJ1-5; D call uncertain. TRBV23-1 carries the ORF label, with uncertain function. V lost 5 bases, J lost 1 base, and 12 bases lay in between. The CDR3 has 15 residues. The chain's CDR3 is CASSWEGFSNQPQHF. The CDR3 DNA sequence: TGCGCCAGCAGTTGGGAGGGCTTCAGCAATCAGCCCCAGCATTTT.

This sequence joins TRBV11-3 and TRBJ1-6, with TRBD1 matching over 9 bases. Germline V gene lookup returns CDR1 SGHNT and CDR2 YENEEA. This CDR3 region has 15 residues. The trim removed 4 bases at V and 8 bases at J, leaving 6 bases unmatched. CDR3 residues: CASSSDRGGHSPLHF. DNA of the CDR3: TGTGCCAGCAGCTCGGACAGGGGAGGGCATTCACCCCTCCACTTT.

The chain couples TRBV15 to TRBJ2-7; D is perhaps TRBD1 or TRBD2 (6 bases each). The ends were cut back, 0 bases at V and 4 bases at J, with 16 bases in the middle. Germline V gene sequence: CDR1 LNHNV, CDR2 YYDKDF (reference sequence). The CDR3 totals 16 residues. CDR3: CATSRDIRGADYEQYF. The DNA for the CDR3 is TGTGCCACCAGCAGAGATATAAGGGGGGCCGATTACGAGCAGTACTTC. The full variable domain, in which reference TRBV15 and TRBJ2-7 provide the parts outside the CDR3, is DAMVIQNPRYQVTQFGKPVTLSCSQTLNHNVMYWYQQKSSQAPKLLFHYYDKDFNNEADTPDNFQSRRPNTSFCFLDIRSPGLGDTAMYLCATSRDIRGADYEQYFGPGTRLTVT.

The genes are TRBV6-5 and TRBJ1-6; a weak D match, TRBD1 (5 bases). The CDR3 has 13 residues. The ends were cut back, 5 bases at V and 9 bases at J, with 11 bases in the middle. In germline, CDR1 is MNHEY, CDR2 SVGAGI. Here the CDR3 reads CASSRQKSSPLHF. The CDR3 bases are TGTGCCAGCAGTAGACAGAAAAGTTCACCCCTCCACTTT.

The chain links TRBV19 to TRBJ1-4; no clear D. Germline loops: CDR1 LNHDA, CDR2 SQIVND (reference sequence). V lost 8 bases and J 5 bases, leaving 9 bases between the germline ends. The CDR3 runs 12 residues. The CDR3 DNA reads TGTGCCAGTCTACAACGGAATGAAAAACTGTTTTTT. The encoded protein is CASLQRNEKLFF.

The chain couples TRBV28 to TRBJ1-2; D call uncertain. This CDR3 has 16 residues. Trimming stripped 5 bases from V and 0 bases from J, with 16 bases between. The V gene's germline CDR1 is MDHEN and CDR2 SYDVKM. CDR3 in amino acids: CASSNFEGRSNYGYTF. In DNA, the CDR3 is TGTGCCAGCAGTAACTTCGAGGGCCGGTCTAACTATGGCTACACCTTC.